The 8 T cell receptor beta chains below all came from one sample that was sequenced in a study of blood T cell repertoires in COVID-19. The repertoire was sequenced with immunoSEQ multiplex PCR; TCRdb's copy has only in-frame clones and lacks some. The sample records about 380,000 clones, about four fifths being singletons. The sample was peripheral blood. The source of these receptors is a human donor with acute or convalescent COVID-19. The donor label of this sample is uncertain.

The chain couples TRBV5-1 to TRBJ2-7; the match to TRBD2 covers 8 bases. Unmatched junction bases numbered 21, after V lost 4 bases and J lost 0 bases. Per germline, CDR1 SGHRS and CDR2 YFSETQ. This CDR3 region has 20 residues. In DNA form, the CDR3 reads TGCGCCAGCAGCCCTACACCTTCACCGTCGGGGGGGCGTTTCTCCTACGAGCAGTACTTC. Protein product: CASSPTPSPSGGRFSYEQYF.

The chain has TRBV12-3 or TRBV12-4 and TRBJ1-6, with 8 positions matching TRBD1. CDR3 length equals 13 residues. With 3 bases clipped from V and 13 bases from J, the junction kept 5 bases outside the gene matches. In DNA, the CDR3 is TGTGCCAGCAGTTTTAGCGGACAGGGCCCCCTCCACTTT. Amino acid sequence: CASSFSGQGPLHF.

This chain connects TRBV14 to TRBJ2-5, with D unresolved. The CDR3 runs to 15 residues. V lost 3 bases and J 5 bases, leaving 16 bases between the germline ends. CDR1 SGHDN and CDR2 FVKESK come from the germline V gene. CDR3: CASSHTNSFGETQYF. The CDR3 coding sequence is TGTGCCAGCAGCCACACGAACTCCTTCGGGGAGACCCAGTACTTC.

This chain connects TRBV7-8 to TRBJ1-1; 8 bases are a match to TRBD1. Per germline, CDR1 SGHVS and CDR2 FQNEAQ. J lost 8 bases, V lost 5 bases, and 13 bases had no gene match. This CDR3 has 15 amino acids. The CDR3, as DNA: TGTGCCAGCAGCCCCCGGACAGGGAGTAGTACCGAAGCTTTCTTT. Translating it yields CASSPRTGSSTEAFF.

The chain uses TRBV6-5 and TRBJ1-4; D possibly corresponds to TRBD1 (5 bases). CDR1 and CDR2 from the germline V gene are MNHEY and SVGAGI. The V and J ends lost 6 bases and 5 bases respectively, with 10 bases between them. The CDR3 sequence is 13 residues long. Written as DNA, the CDR3 is TGTGCCAGCAGGGTCGGGGGGAATGAAAAACTGTTTTTT. Translated, it gives CASRVGGNEKLFF.

The rearrangement joins TRBV7-9 to TRBJ1-3; TRBD1 agrees at 7 bases. V lost 6 bases, J lost 4 bases, and 12 bases stayed unmatched. CDR3 length equals 16 residues. Germline V gene data show CDR1 as SEHNR and CDR2 as FQNEAQ (reference sequence). The CDR3 sequence is CASRESQGKMGNTIYF. CDR3 bases: TGTGCCAGCAGGGAATCACAGGGGAAGATGGGAAACACCATATATTTT.

V and J are TRBV3-1 (or the pseudogene TRBV3-2) and TRBJ2-2; 11 bases fit TRBD2. Trimming cost V 0 bases and J 5 bases; bases outside gene matches: 5. The germline CDR1 and CDR2 sequences are LGHDT and YNNKEL (reference sequence). CDR3 length: 17 residues. The CDR3 region has the DNA TGTGCCAGCAGCCAAGAACTAGCGGGAGTTGGGACCGGGGAGCTGTTTTTT. This encodes CASSQELAGVGTGELFF.

The genes are TRBV11-2 and TRBJ1-2; TRBD1 might be the D (5 bases). The CDR3 length is 19 residues. In germline, CDR1 is SGHAT, CDR2 FQNNGV. Between the trimmed V and J ends, which lost 2 bases and 4 bases, there was a span of 26 bases. In DNA, the CDR3 is TGTGCCAGCAGCTTAAAGGTGGGGGGAGCAAGGCAGCGCGGCTATGGCTACACCTTC. Protein: CASSLKVGGARQRGYGYTF.